This TCR beta chain was captured in a study of control samples from healthy donors and cancer patients. Sequencing used immunoSEQ multiplex PCR; TCRdb keeps in-frame clones, though not all of them. The table has 390,000 or so clones, 75% to 95% seen once. With 2 bases removed from V and 6 bases from J, the gap between germline ends came to 14 bases. The germline CDR1 and CDR2 sequences are MNHNY and SVGAGI (reference sequence). The CDR3 is made up of 15 amino acids. This clonotype was obtained from a man in his forties with head and neck cancer. The V gene is TRBV6-6, the J gene TRBJ1-5, with D tentatively TRBD1 (5 bases). The sequenced material came from PBMCs. CDR3 DNA: TGTGCCAGCAGTTACCCCGGGCAAAGGGGTCAGCCCCAGCATTTT. Its translation: CASSYPGQRGQPQHF.